The present T cell receptor beta chain was sequenced within a study of cytomegalovirus exposure and HLA in healthy donors. Points on this clone: Its antigen is undetermined.

This CDR3 contains 14 residues. Germline V CDR1 and CDR2: GTSNPN, SVGIG (reference sequence). Researchers ran the PCR with 60 Vbeta and 13 Jbeta primers. Profiling relied on immunoSEQ multiplex PCR, and the TCRdb table lists in-frame clones only, not all of them. The sample holds under 200,000 clones, more than 65% seen once. Those who donated were healthy bone marrow donors. Overall study findings and caveats: As a later analysis revealed, most CMV-associated TCR beta chains appeared HLA-restricted. In terms of immune exposure information, only CMV serostatus was available. The authors later found HLA-associated TCR beta chains more clonally expanded than equally common others.

This chain uses TRBV30 with TRBJ2-5; 9 positions match TRBD1. The J call may be wrong; the DNA end is better matched by TRBJ2-7. Sequencing used PBMCs. The clonotype was recovered from a woman between 25 and 40 years old in good health and CMV-seronegative. DNA for the CDR3: TGTGCCTGGAGTTCCCGGACAGGGGCCTACGAGCAGTACTTC. This gives the protein CAWSSRTGAYEQYF.